The T cell receptor beta chain under discussion was sequenced for a study of blood T cell repertoires in COVID-19. In the original processing: Cell counts per sample came from amplifying reference gene primers. Sequencing used immunoSEQ multiplex PCR; TCRdb keeps in-frame clones, though not all of them. D and trimming were read from the DNA, whereas the V and J calls and clone size are those reported in that table. The sample shows about 200,000 clones, approximately 86% of them seen only once. This receptor was identified in a woman between 35 and 50 years old in a cohort exposed to, infected with or recovered from COVID-19 (not recorded which). Sequencing was done on a sample of PBMCs or T cells enriched from blood (not recorded which).

The CDR3 nucleotides read TGTGCCAGCATTCGGCAGGGTGGGTTTATGGAGCAGTACTTC. Its translation: CASIRQGGFMEQYF. This chain connects TRBV28 to TRBJ2-7; TRBD1 might be the D (5 bases). CDR3 length: 14 residues. CDR1 and CDR2 from the germline V gene are MDHEN and SYDVKM. V was cut by 7 bases and J by 7 bases, with 20 bases left in between.